This T cell receptor (beta chain) was recovered during a study of control samples from healthy donors and cancer patients. Repertoires were generated with immunoSEQ multiplex PCR, while TCRdb's copy carries only in-frame clones and drops some. This repertoire shows some 120,000 clones, around 92% found once; its top ten account for approximately 0.58%. With V trimmed by 5 bases and J by 2 bases, 5 bases remained unmatched. This CDR3 is built from 15 residues. CDR1 and CDR2 from the germline V gene are LNHDA and SQIVND (reference sequence). This chain links TRBV19 with TRBJ1-5; 8 bases agree with TRBD1. The material sequenced was PBMCs. The sequence derives from a man older than 75 with head and neck cancer. CDR3 in DNA: TGTGCCAGTAGTTCGGCAGGGGGCGGCAATCAGCCCCAGCATTTT. Its protein is CASSSAGGGNQPQHF.